This T cell receptor beta chain was profiled in a study of cytomegalovirus exposure and HLA in healthy donors. General study results and limits: About 87% or about 30% of the time was how often most TCR beta V segments were productive, according to an earlier analysis.

With respect to this clone: What it binds is unknown.

This cohort consisted of healthy bone marrow donors. The PCR employed 60 Vbeta primers together with 13 Jbeta primers. Profiling relied on immunoSEQ multiplex PCR, and the TCRdb table lists in-frame clones only, not all of them. The sample lists approximately 150,000 clones, roughly three quarters occurring once. Per germline, CDR1 KGHSH and CDR2 LQKENI. V gave up 3 bases and J gave up 4 bases, with 10 bases separating them. This CDR3 spans 13 amino acids. J is TRBJ2-7 and V is TRBV18; D may be TRBD1 (6 bases). The TCR sequence derives from a young man in good health and CMV-seropositive. The sample taken for sequencing was PBMCs. This CDR3 reads CASSPDSYYEQYF. The CDR3 DNA reads TGTGCCAGCTCACCGGACAGCTATTACGAGCAGTACTTC.